This T cell receptor (beta chain) was sequenced for a study of T-cell reconstitution after alpha-beta-depleted transplantation in children. Study-wide results and limits: Several hundred expanded graft clones reportedly gave rise to the alpha-beta T cells present about two months after transplant. High day-60 TCRbeta diversity in some patients came from surviving recipient T cells and thymic progenitors. Hyperexpanded clones declined; after one year, newly produced T cells mostly supplied diversity.

This clonotype was recorded at least ten times. As yet, its antigen is unknown. Trimming removed 4 bases from V and 4 bases from J, with 16 bases in between. The germline CDR1 and CDR2 sequences are SGHRS and YFSETQ. The CDR3 sequence is 15 residues long. Unique molecular identifiers were used to barcode this TCRbeta library. One entry per CDR3 protein, called by TCRdb with MiXCR from the PCR reads. The table has approximately 300,000 distinct CDR3 sequences, roughly 7.8% seen once; the top ten hold 8.5% to 9.5%. This chain uses TRBV5-1 with TRBJ2-3; TRBD2 is a possible D gene (6 bases). The receptor was isolated from a female patient between 2 and 15 years old who had a stem cell transplant for Fanconi anemia, so the T cells may come from the graft donor. Material: peripheral blood, obtained 360 days after TCRalphabeta/CD19-depleted stem cell transplant. CDR3 protein: CASSPLGGWADTQYF. In DNA, the CDR3 is TGCGCCAGCAGCCCCCTGGGGGGATGGGCAGATACGCAGTATTTT.